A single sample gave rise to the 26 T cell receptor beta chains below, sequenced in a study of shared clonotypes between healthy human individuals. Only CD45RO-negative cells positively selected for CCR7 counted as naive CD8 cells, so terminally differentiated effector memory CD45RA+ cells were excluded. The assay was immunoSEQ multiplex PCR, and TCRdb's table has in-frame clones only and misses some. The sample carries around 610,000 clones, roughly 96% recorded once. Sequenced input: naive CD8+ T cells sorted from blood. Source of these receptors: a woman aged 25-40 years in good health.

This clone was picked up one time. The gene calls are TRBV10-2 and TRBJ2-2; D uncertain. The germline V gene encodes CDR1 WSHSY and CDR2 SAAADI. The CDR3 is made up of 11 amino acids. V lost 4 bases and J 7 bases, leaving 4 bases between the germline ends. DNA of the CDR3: TGCGCCAGCAGTGTCCTCGGGGAGCTGTTTTTT. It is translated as CASSVLGELFF.

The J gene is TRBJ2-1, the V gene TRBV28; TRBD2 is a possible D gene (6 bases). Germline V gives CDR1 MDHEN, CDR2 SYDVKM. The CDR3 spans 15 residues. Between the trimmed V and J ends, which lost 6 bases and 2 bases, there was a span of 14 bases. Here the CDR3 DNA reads TGTGCCAGCAGATCAAAACCTAGCGCCTACAATGAGCAGTTCTTC. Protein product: CASRSKPSAYNEQFF.

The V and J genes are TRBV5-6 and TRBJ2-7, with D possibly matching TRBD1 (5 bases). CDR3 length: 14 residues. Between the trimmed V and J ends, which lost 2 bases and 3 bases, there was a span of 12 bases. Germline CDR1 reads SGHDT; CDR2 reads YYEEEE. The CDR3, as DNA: TGTGCCAGCAGCTTTATTATGACAGACTACGAGCAGTACTTC. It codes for CASSFIMTDYEQYF.

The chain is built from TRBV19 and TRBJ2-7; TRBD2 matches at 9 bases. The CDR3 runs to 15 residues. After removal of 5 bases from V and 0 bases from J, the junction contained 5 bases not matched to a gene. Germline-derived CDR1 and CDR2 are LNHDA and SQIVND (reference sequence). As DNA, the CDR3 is TGTGCCAGTAGTGTGACTAGCGGAGACTCCTACGAGCAGTACTTC. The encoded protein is CASSVTSGDSYEQYF.

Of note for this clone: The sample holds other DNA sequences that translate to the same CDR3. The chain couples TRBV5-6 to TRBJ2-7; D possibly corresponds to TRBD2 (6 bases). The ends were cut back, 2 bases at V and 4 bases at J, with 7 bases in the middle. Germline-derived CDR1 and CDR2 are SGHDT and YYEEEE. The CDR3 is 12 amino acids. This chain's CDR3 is CASSFGGYEQYF. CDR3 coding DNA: TGTGCCAGCAGCTTCGGGGGTTACGAGCAGTACTTC.

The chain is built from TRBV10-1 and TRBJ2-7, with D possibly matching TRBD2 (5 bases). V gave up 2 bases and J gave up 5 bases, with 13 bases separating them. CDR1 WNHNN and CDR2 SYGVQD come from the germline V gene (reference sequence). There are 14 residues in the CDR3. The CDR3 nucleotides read TGCGCCAGCAGTGAGATTCCTAGCAACCACGAGCAGTACTTC. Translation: CASSEIPSNHEQYF.

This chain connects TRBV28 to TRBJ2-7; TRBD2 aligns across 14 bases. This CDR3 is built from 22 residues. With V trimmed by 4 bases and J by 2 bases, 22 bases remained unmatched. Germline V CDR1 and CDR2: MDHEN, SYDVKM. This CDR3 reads CASSSTVETASGTSGGPYEQYF. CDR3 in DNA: TGTGCCAGCAGTTCCACGGTTGAGACTGCATCCGGGACTAGCGGGGGCCCCTACGAGCAGTACTTC.

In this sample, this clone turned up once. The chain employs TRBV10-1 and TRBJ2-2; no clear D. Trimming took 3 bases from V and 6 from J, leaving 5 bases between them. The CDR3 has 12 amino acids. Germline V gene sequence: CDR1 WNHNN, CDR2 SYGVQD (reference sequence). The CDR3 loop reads CASSDYAGELFF. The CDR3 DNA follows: TGCGCCAGCAGTGATTATGCCGGGGAGCTGTTTTTT.

CDR3 sequence (DNA): TGTGCCAGCAGCTTAGTTAGGGGGTCCTACAATGAGCAGTTCTTC. Its translation: CASSLVRGSYNEQFF. The V call is TRBV7-8, the J call TRBJ2-1; perhaps TRBD1 as D (6 bases). CDR1 is SGHVS and CDR2 is FQNEAQ in the germline V gene. V dropped 1 base and J dropped 1 base, with 8 bases sitting between them. CDR3 length: 15 residues.

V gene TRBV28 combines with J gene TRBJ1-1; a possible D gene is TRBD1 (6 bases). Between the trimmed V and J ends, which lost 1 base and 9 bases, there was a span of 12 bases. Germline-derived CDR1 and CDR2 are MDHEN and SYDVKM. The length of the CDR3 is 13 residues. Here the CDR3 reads CASSLSGGRKAFF. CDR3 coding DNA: TGTGCCAGCAGTTTATCGGGGGGGCGAAAAGCTTTCTTT.

The CDR3 sequence: CASSQASGVVGEQYF. The CDR3 coding sequence is TGCGCCAGCAGCCAAGCATCCGGGGTAGTGGGCGAGCAGTACTTC. The chain couples TRBV4-1 to TRBJ2-7; D is possibly TRBD2 (5 bases). The ends were cut back, 1 base at V and 6 bases at J, with 16 bases in the middle. CDR1 is MGHRA and CDR2 is YSYEKL in the germline V gene. There are 15 residues in the CDR3.

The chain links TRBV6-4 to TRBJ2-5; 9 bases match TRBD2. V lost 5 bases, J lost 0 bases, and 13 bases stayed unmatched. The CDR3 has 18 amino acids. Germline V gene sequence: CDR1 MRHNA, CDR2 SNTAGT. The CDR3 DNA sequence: TGTGCCAGCAGTTCCAGCACAACGCAGCGGGAGGACCAAGAGACCCAGTACTTC. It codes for CASSSSTTQREDQETQYF.

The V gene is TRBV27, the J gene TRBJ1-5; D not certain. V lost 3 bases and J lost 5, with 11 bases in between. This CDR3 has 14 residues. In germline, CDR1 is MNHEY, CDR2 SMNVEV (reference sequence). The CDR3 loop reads CASSFGPTDQPQHF. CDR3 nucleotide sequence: TGTGCCAGCAGTTTCGGGCCAACGGATCAGCCCCAGCATTTT.

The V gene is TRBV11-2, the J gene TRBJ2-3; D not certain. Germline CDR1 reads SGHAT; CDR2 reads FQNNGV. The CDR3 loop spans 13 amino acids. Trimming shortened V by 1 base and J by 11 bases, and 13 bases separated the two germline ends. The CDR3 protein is CASSLVGSLGQYF. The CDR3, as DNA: TGTGCCAGCAGCTTAGTAGGCTCCTTGGGGCAGTATTTT.

CDR3 sequence: CASSLTYEQYF. Here the CDR3 DNA reads TGTGCCAGCAGCCTGACCTACGAGCAGTACTTC. This chain uses TRBV5-8 with TRBJ2-7, with D unclear. V was shortened by 4 bases and J by 2 bases, with 4 bases between the two germline ends. This CDR3 contains 11 residues. Per germline, CDR1 SGHTS and CDR2 YDEGEE.

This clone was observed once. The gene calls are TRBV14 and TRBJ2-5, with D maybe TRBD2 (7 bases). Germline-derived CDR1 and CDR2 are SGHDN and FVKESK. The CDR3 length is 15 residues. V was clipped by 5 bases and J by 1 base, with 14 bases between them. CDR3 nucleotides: TGTGCCAGCAGCACAGGCGGGGGCCCCCAAGAGACCCAGTACTTC. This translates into CASSTGGGPQETQYF.

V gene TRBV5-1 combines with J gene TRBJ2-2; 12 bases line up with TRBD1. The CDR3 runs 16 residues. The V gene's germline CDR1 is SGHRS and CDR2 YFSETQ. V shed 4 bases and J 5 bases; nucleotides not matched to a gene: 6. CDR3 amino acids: CASSPGQGAGTGELFF. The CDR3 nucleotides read TGCGCCAGCAGCCCGGGACAGGGGGCAGGGACCGGGGAGCTGTTTTTT.

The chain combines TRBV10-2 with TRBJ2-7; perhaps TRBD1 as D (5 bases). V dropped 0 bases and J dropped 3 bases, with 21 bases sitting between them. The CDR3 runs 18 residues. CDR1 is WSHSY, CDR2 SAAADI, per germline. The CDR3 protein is CASSESPARAGRFYEQYF. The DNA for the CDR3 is TGCGCCAGCAGTGAGTCCCCTGCTCGGGCAGGGCGATTCTACGAGCAGTACTTC.

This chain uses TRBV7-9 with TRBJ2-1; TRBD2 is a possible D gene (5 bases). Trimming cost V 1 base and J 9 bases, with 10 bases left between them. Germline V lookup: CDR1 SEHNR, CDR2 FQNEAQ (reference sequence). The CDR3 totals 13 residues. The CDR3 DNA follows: TGTGCCAGCAGCTTAGGTGTAGCGACTGAGCAGTTCTTC. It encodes CASSLGVATEQFF. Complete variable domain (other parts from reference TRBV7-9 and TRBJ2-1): DTGVSQNPRHKITKRGQNVTFRCDPISEHNRLYWYRQTLGQGPEFLTYFQNEAQLEKSRLLSDRFSAERPKGSFSTLEIQRTEQGDSAMYLCASSLGVATEQFFGPGTRLTVL.

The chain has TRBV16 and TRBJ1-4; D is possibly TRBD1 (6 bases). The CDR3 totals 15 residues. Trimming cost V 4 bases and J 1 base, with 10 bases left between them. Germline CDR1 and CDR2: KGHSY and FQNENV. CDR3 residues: CASSPRTVTNEKLFF. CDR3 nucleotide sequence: TGTGCCAGCAGCCCTCGGACAGTAACTAATGAAAAACTGTTTTTT.

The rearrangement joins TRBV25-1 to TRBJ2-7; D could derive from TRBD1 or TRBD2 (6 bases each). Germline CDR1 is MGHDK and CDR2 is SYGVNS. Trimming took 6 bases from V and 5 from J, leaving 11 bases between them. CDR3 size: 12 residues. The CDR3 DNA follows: TGTGCCAGCAGGGTCGGGGGCGACGAGCAGTACTTC. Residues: CASRVGGDEQYF.

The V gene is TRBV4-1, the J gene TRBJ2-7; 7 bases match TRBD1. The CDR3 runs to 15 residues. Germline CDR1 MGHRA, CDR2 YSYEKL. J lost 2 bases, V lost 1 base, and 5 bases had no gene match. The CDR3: CASSQGQGQTYEQYF. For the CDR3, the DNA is TGCGCCAGCAGCCAAGGACAGGGTCAGACCTACGAGCAGTACTTC.

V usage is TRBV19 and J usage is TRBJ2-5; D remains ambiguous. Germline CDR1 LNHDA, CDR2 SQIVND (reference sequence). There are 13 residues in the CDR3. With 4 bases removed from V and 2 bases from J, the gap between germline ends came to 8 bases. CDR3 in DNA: TGTGCCAGTAGTAGGGCAAGTCAAGAGACCCAGTACTTC. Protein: CASSRASQETQYF.

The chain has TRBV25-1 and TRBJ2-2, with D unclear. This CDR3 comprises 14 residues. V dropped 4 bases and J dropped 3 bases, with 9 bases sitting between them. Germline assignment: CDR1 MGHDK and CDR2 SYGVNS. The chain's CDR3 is CASSGDVDTGELFF. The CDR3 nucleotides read TGTGCCAGCAGTGGGGATGTCGACACCGGGGAGCTGTTTTTT.

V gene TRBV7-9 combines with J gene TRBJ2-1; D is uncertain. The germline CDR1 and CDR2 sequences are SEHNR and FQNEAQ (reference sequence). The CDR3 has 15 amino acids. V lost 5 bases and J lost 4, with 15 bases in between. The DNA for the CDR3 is TGTGCCAGCAGCCCCACGAACGGACCATACAATGAGCAGTTCTTC. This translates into CASSPTNGPYNEQFF.

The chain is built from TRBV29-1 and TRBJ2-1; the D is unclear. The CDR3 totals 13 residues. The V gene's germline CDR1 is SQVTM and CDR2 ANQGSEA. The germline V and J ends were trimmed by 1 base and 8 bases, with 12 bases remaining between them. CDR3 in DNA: TGCAGCGTTGAAGGGACCGCAGGCGATGAGCAGTTCTTC. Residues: CSVEGTAGDEQFF.